The 25 T cell receptor beta chains in this list originate from one sample, sequenced in a study of CD8 T cells in Susac syndrome. Random hexamers were used to reverse transcribe an amount of about 0.45 to 1 ug RNA. TCRdb reanalysed the immunoSEQ multiplex PCR reads using MiXCR and keeps one entry per CDR3 protein. The sample contains 73,000 or so distinct CDR3 sequences, approximately 95% of which appear only once. The specimen was CD8+ T cells from PBMCs. These receptors were obtained from a human donor with multiple sclerosis.

This rearrangement joins TRBV29-1 to TRBJ1-2, with no clear D. This CDR3 region has 13 residues. CDR1 is SQVTM and CDR2 is ANQGSEA in the germline V gene. V was shortened by 4 bases and J by 4 bases, with 13 bases between the two germline ends. CDR3 residues: CSVGTERSYGYTF. DNA for the CDR3: TGCAGCGTTGGGACCGAGCGGTCCTATGGCTACACCTTC.

The chain has TRBV4-1 and TRBJ1-2, with 7 bases lining up with TRBD1. Germline loops: CDR1 MGHRA, CDR2 YSYEKL. The trim removed 4 bases at V and 3 bases at J, leaving 5 bases unmatched. The CDR3 has 14 residues. The CDR3 bases are TGCGCCAGCAGCCCCCACGACAGGGACTATGGCTACACCTTC. It translates to CASSPHDRDYGYTF.

V is TRBV10-3 and J is TRBJ2-3, with D maybe TRBD2 (5 bases). V was clipped by 2 bases and J by 0 bases, with 12 bases between them. This CDR3 is 16 amino acids long. CDR1 ENHRY and CDR2 SYGVKD come from the germline V gene. The chain's CDR3 is CAISEDVSGSTDTQYF. The CDR3 DNA reads as TGTGCCATCAGTGAGGACGTGAGCGGTAGCACAGATACGCAGTATTTT.

The chain carries TRBV9 and TRBJ2-2; D gene ambiguous. This CDR3 contains 17 residues. Germline V gene data show CDR1 as SGDLS and CDR2 as YYNGEE. Trimming cost V 6 bases and J 5 bases, with 23 bases left between them. The DNA for the CDR3 is TGTGCCAGCACCCCTCCCTTAGGAACCGAAGGAACCGGGGAGCTGTTTTTT. Its protein is CASTPPLGTEGTGELFF.

The chain joins TRBV9 to TRBJ2-2; no clear D. V was shortened by 4 bases and J by 1 base, with 11 bases between the two germline ends. CDR1 is SGDLS, CDR2 YYNGEE, per germline. This CDR3 contains 15 residues. CDR3 DNA: TGTGCCAGCAGCCCGTGGAGCATGAACACCGGGGAGCTGTTTTTT. Residues: CASSPWSMNTGELFF.

The chain carries TRBV6-5 and TRBJ2-5; D possibly corresponds to TRBD2 (5 bases). Germline assignment: CDR1 MNHEY and CDR2 SVGAGI. The CDR3 is made up of 15 amino acids. V was clipped by 6 bases and J by 5 bases, with 19 bases between them. CDR3 DNA sequence: TGTGCCAGCAGCCCTCTAGACGGGGTTGGGGAGACCCAGTACTTC. Translated, it gives CASSPLDGVGETQYF.

The gene calls are TRBV27 and TRBJ2-7; D gene ambiguous. Germline assignment: CDR1 MNHEY and CDR2 SMNVEV (reference sequence). The CDR3 sequence is 13 residues long. Trimming shortened V by 5 bases and J by 2 bases, and 10 bases separated the two germline ends. In DNA, the CDR3 is TGTGCCAGCAGTCCGGTGGTCCCCTACGAGCAGTACTTC. This gives the protein CASSPVVPYEQYF.

This chain links TRBV11-3 with TRBJ2-7; tentative D call: TRBD1 (5 bases). The CDR3 consists of 12 residues. CDR1 is SGHNT, CDR2 YENEEA, per germline. V lost 5 bases to trimming and J lost 5 bases, with 10 bases between them. CDR3 in amino acids: CASSDQGHEQYF. CDR3 coding DNA: TGTGCCAGCAGCGACCAGGGCCACGAGCAGTACTTC.

V is TRBV7-9 and J is TRBJ2-1; TRBD1 matches 7 bases. This CDR3 has 12 amino acids. Germline V gives CDR1 SEHNR, CDR2 FQNEAQ (reference sequence). V was clipped by 5 bases and J by 8 bases; unmatched bases: 3. CDR3: CASSGQGDEQFF. CDR3 DNA sequence: TGTGCCAGCAGCGGCCAGGGGGATGAGCAGTTCTTC.

V gene TRBV25-1 combines with J gene TRBJ2-7, with D maybe TRBD2 (5 bases). This CDR3 has 14 amino acids. Germline CDR1 MGHDK, CDR2 SYGVNS. Trimming took off 5 bases at V and 7 bases at J, with 18 bases between the two ends. CDR3 sequence (DNA): TGTGCCAGCAGTCTCATGGGAGAGTATATGGAGCAGTACTTC. It specifies CASSLMGEYMEQYF.

The CDR3 DNA sequence: TGCGCCAGCAGTGAGACGGATAGCAATCAGCCCCAGCATTTT. Its translation: CASSETDSNQPQHF. The V gene is TRBV10-2, the J gene TRBJ1-5, with D unresolved. The CDR3 extends over 14 amino acids. The V gene's germline CDR1 is WSHSY and CDR2 SAAADI. V lost 2 bases and J lost 0, with 5 bases in between.

This sequence joins TRBV3-1 and TRBJ2-3; the D is unclear. Trimming removed 1 base from V and 2 bases from J, with 7 bases in between. The V gene's germline CDR1 is LGHDT and CDR2 YNNKEL (reference sequence). This CDR3 has 14 residues. The CDR3 here is CASSQVGYTDTQYF. The CDR3 DNA reads as TGTGCCAGCAGCCAAGTTGGGTACACAGATACGCAGTATTTT.

The rearrangement links TRBV4-1 to TRBJ2-7, with TRBD1 identical over 11 bases. Germline V gives CDR1 MGHRA, CDR2 YSYEKL. The CDR3 loop spans 16 amino acids. J lost 3 bases, V lost 2 bases, and 6 bases had no gene match. The CDR3 coding sequence is TGCGCCAGCAGCCAATACACGGGACAGGGGGACTACGAGCAGTACTTC. Its translation is CASSQYTGQGDYEQYF.

The chain recombines TRBV27 with TRBJ1-2, with TRBD1 as a possible D gene (6 bases). V dropped 5 bases and J dropped 1 base, with 17 bases sitting between them. This CDR3 comprises 16 residues. CDR1 is MNHEY and CDR2 is SMNVEV in the germline V gene (reference sequence). CDR3 nucleotides: TGTGCCAGCAGTAGCGGGGCGGACAGAAGTAACTATGGCTACACCTTC. Amino acids: CASSSGADRSNYGYTF.

The genes are TRBV6-5 and TRBJ2-3; D is perhaps TRBD2 (5 bases). The V end was cut by 2 bases, the J end by 2 bases, with 17 bases between. The CDR3 sequence is 17 residues long. The germline CDR1 and CDR2 sequences are MNHEY and SVGAGI. The CDR3 loop reads CASSYTSLEGATDTQYF. CDR3 in DNA: TGTGCCAGCAGTTACACGAGTCTCGAGGGAGCCACAGATACGCAGTATTTT.

The chain uses TRBV29-1 and TRBJ1-1; TRBD1 aligns across 10 bases. Germline assignment: CDR1 SQVTM and CDR2 ANQGSEA. CDR3 length: 15 residues. Unmatched junction bases numbered 13, after V lost 7 bases and J lost 5 bases. CDR3 DNA: TGCAGCGGGGATTCACCGGGACAGGGGTCGACTGAAGCTTTCTTT. It codes for CSGDSPGQGSTEAFF.

The genes are TRBV27 and TRBJ1-5, with unresolved D. There are 17 residues in the CDR3. Trimming shortened V by 3 bases and J by 7 bases, and 22 bases separated the two germline ends. From germline, CDR1 is MNHEY and CDR2 SMNVEV (reference sequence). Written as DNA, the CDR3 is TGTGCCAGCAGTTTGGGTGGTTTAGGGCAGGAAAACCAGCCCCAGCATTTT. Residues: CASSLGGLGQENQPQHF.

V gene TRBV20-1 combines with J gene TRBJ1-5; D might be TRBD1 (6 bases). The CDR3 is made up of 17 amino acids. Per germline, CDR1 DFQATT and CDR2 SNEGSKA (reference sequence). Trimming removed 1 base at V and 7 bases at J, with 23 bases between. The CDR3 DNA reads as TGCAGTGCTAGAGCCCAAAGGGGGACGGTCCGTGGACAGCCCCAGCATTTT. Residues: CSARAQRGTVRGQPQHF.

This clonotype was observed a single time. This chain uses TRBV14 with TRBJ1-4, with 7 bases fitting TRBD1. Germline CDR1 reads SGHDN; CDR2 reads FVKESK. Trimming took 1 base from V and 5 from J; bases not matched to a gene: 4. The CDR3 spans 15 residues. This chain's CDR3 is CASSQVRGRNEKLFF. CDR3 DNA sequence: TGTGCCAGCAGCCAAGTGAGGGGGCGGAATGAAAAACTGTTTTTT. The full variable domain, with the rest looked up from reference TRBV14 and TRBJ1-4, is EAGVTQFPSHSVIEKGQTVTLRCDPISGHDNLYWYRRVMGKEIKFLLHFVKESKQDESGMPNNRFLAERTGGTYSTLKVQPAELEDSGVYFCASSQVRGRNEKLFFGSGTQLSVL.

The chain links TRBV20-1 to TRBJ2-1; D is uncertain. This CDR3 region has 14 residues. With 0 bases removed from V and 5 bases from J, the gap between germline ends came to 11 bases. The germline CDR1 and CDR2 sequences are DFQATT and SNEGSKA (reference sequence). DNA of the CDR3: TGCAGTGCTAGAGACAGGATGCGGCACAATGAGCAGTTCTTC. It codes for CSARDRMRHNEQFF.

This chain links TRBV27 with TRBJ1-1; D gene uncertain. Germline assignment: CDR1 MNHEY and CDR2 SMNVEV (reference sequence). This CDR3 region has 14 residues. The V gene lost 10 bases and the J gene lost 1 base, with 16 bases spanning the gap. CDR3 sequence (DNA): TGTGCCACCCAGAGTGGGTCAGGGAACACTGAAGCTTTCTTT. Residues: CATQSGSGNTEAFF.

This chain joins TRBV5-6 and TRBJ1-1; D uncertain. V was clipped by 0 bases and J by 6 bases, with 3 bases between them. Per the germline V gene, CDR1 is SGHDT and CDR2 is YYEEEE. This CDR3 comprises 11 residues. As DNA, the CDR3 is TGTGCCAGCAGCTTGGCCGCTGAAGCTTTCTTT. Protein product: CASSLAAEAFF.

The chain links TRBV30 to TRBJ2-1; D is possibly TRBD1 (7 bases). The CDR3 consists of 15 residues. The V gene lost 3 bases and the J gene lost 9 bases, with 21 bases spanning the gap. The germline CDR1 and CDR2 sequences are GTSNPN and SVGIG (reference sequence). CDR3 DNA: TGTGCCTGGAGGGCCACCGACCAGGGGGGAATTGAGCAGTTCTTC. Protein: CAWRATDQGGIEQFF.

J is TRBJ1-1 and V is TRBV18; D not certain. The CDR3 extends over 14 amino acids. Per the germline V gene, CDR1 is KGHSH and CDR2 is LQKENI. V was shortened by 2 bases and J by 4 bases, with 11 bases between the two germline ends. Here the CDR3 reads CASSPIGGTTEAFF. Here the CDR3 DNA reads TGTGCCAGCTCACCAATCGGTGGCACCACTGAAGCTTTCTTT.

The chain combines TRBV29-1 with TRBJ2-7; D assignment may be TRBD1 or TRBD2 (5 bases each). V shed 0 bases and J shed 3 bases, with 6 bases lying between them. CDR1 is SQVTM, CDR2 ANQGSEA, per germline. The CDR3 consists of 12 residues. The CDR3 spells CSVEEGVYEQYF. Written as DNA, the CDR3 is TGCAGCGTTGAAGAGGGGGTCTACGAGCAGTACTTC.